This T cell receptor beta chain was recovered during a study of chemoradiotherapy in HPV16-positive cancers. Some clones are missing from TCRdb's copy, which holds only in-frame ones; the method was immunoSEQ multiplex PCR. This table holds approximately 1,500 clones, approximately 78% found once. General study results and limits: Better recurrence-free survival went with HPV-responsive T-cell expansion in HPV16-positive patients. During treatment, candidate HPV-specific clones and E7-related motifs expanded in tumor. HPV-specific T cells were functionally defined from only two HPV16-positive patients.

On this clone: Its specificity is unknown.

The V end lost 0 bases, the J end lost 7 bases, and 16 bases lay between the germline ends. Germline CDR1 reads LNHDA; CDR2 reads SQIVND (reference sequence). This CDR3 is 16 amino acids long. The chain links TRBV19 to TRBJ2-1; no reliable D call. Sequencing used tumor tissue, obtained from a patient who underwent chemoradiotherapy. This TCR was sampled from a human donor with HPV-associated anogenital cancer. CDR3 amino acids: CASSIDGPIPSNEQFF. The CDR3 DNA follows: TGTGCCAGTAGTATAGACGGACCAATACCCTCGAATGAGCAGTTCTTC.